This is a list of T cell receptor beta chains from one sample in a study of T cell repertoires in cytomegalovirus infection. TCRdb reanalysed the reads using MiXCR and keeps one entry per CDR3 protein. Here the sample spans hundreds of thousands of distinct CDR3 sequences, approximately 24% being singletons. Material for sequencing was CD8+ T cells from PBMCs. The receptors stem from a human donor in good health (CMV status not recorded). Some clones in this sample may be carry-over from other donors' samples. Both conserved end residues are part of each CDR3. D genes are given only for firm matches. Clone size is shown for a subset of rows, as once, few, many or a class of expanded clone.

J: TRBJ2-1; D: NA; V: TRBV7-9; size: NA; CDR3: CASSLVQGSAYNEQFF; DNA: TGTGCCAGCAGCTTAGTTCAGGGGTCGGCCTACAATGAGCAGTTCTTC
J: TRBJ1-1; D: NA; V: TRBV5-1; size: few; CDR3: CASSGPTGLNTEAFF; DNA: TGCGCCAGCAGCGGCCCGACAGGCCTGAACACTGAAGCTTTCTTT
J: TRBJ2-2; D: TRBD2; V: TRBV7-6; size: once; CDR3: CASSPWSSGVSGTGELFF; DNA: TGTGCCAGCAGCCCATGGTCCAGCGGGGTCTCAGGAACCGGGGAGCTGTTTTTT
J: TRBJ1-5; D: NA; V: TRBV28; size: NA; CDR3: CASSLFLGGASNQPQHF; DNA: TGTGCCAGCAGTTTATTCTTGGGGGGGGCGAGCAATCAGCCCCAGCATTTT
J: TRBJ1-1; D: NA; V: TRBV5-6; size: NA; CDR3: CASSPMSGINTEAFF; DNA: TGTGCCAGCAGCCCCATGTCGGGGATCAACACTGAAGCTTTCTTT
J: TRBJ1-6; D: TRBD1; V: TRBV13; size: few; CDR3: CASTSGGRNLYNSPLHF; DNA: TGTGCCAGCACCTCAGGGGGGCGGAACCTCTATAATTCACCCCTCCACTTT
J: TRBJ1-2; D: NA; V: TRBV7-9; size: NA; CDR3: CASRAGNYGYTF; DNA: TGTGCCAGCAGGGCGGGAAACTATGGCTACACCTTC
J: TRBJ2-7; D: NA; V: TRBV2; size: NA; CDR3: CASAATYEQYF; DNA: TGTGCCAGCGCAGCGACCTACGAGCAGTACTTC
J: TRBJ2-2; D: NA; V: TRBV2; size: many; CDR3: CASSEPLQEKRSGELFF; DNA: TGTGCCAGCAGTGAACCGCTACAGGAGAAGCGGAGCGGGGAGCTGTTTTTT
J: TRBJ2-4; D: TRBD1; V: TRBV7-2; size: many; CDR3: CASSRDSTAKNIQYF; DNA: TGTGCCAGCAGCCGGGACAGCACGGCCAAAAACATTCAGTACTTC
J: TRBJ2-7; D: TRBD1; V: TRBV6-2/TRBV6-3; size: NA; CDR3: CASSYSRDRAYRSYEQYF; DNA: TGTGCCAGCAGTTACTCCAGGGACAGGGCCTATCGCTCCTACGAGCAGTACTTC
J: TRBJ1-1; D: NA; V: TRBV20-1; size: few; CDR3: CSAEDRPNAEAFF; DNA: TGCAGTGCGGAGGACAGACCGAACGCTGAAGCTTTCTTT
J: TRBJ2-5; D: TRBD2; V: TRBV6-5; size: NA; CDR3: CASTPLAGTQETQYF; DNA: TGTGCCAGCACCCCACTAGCGGGGACTCAAGAGACCCAGTACTTC
J: TRBJ2-1; D: TRBD1; V: TRBV7-9; size: NA; CDR3: CASSSPGTGTSNEQFF; DNA: TGTGCCAGCAGCTCCCCCGGGACAGGGACCTCCAATGAGCAGTTCTTC
J: TRBJ2-1; D: NA; V: TRBV27; size: NA; CDR3: CAGSPITYNEQFF; DNA: TGTGCCGGCAGTCCTATCACCTACAATGAGCAGTTCTTC
J: TRBJ1-2; D: NA; V: TRBV6-5; size: NA; CDR3: CASSYETTMGYTF; DNA: TGTGCCAGCAGTTATGAGACCACCATGGGCTACACCTTC
J: TRBJ2-3; D: NA; V: TRBV7-8; size: many; CDR3: CASSARASFGTDTQYF; DNA: TGTGCCAGCAGCGCGAGGGCTAGTTTCGGCACAGATACGCAGTATTTT
J: TRBJ2-1; D: TRBD1; V: TRBV7-3; size: many; CDR3: CASSLLRFGTGGGEQFF; DNA: TGTGCCAGCAGCTTACTACGGTTCGGGACAGGGGGCGGTGAGCAGTTCTTC
J: TRBJ1-2; D: NA; V: TRBV20-1; size: NA; CDR3: CSARPDSTNYGYTF; DNA: TGCAGTGCTAGACCAGACAGTACTAACTATGGCTACACCTTC
J: TRBJ2-2; D: TRBD2; V: TRBV28; size: many; CDR3: CATSSGTSNTGELFF; DNA: TGTGCCACTTCATCCGGGACTAGTAACACCGGGGAGCTGTTTTTT
J: TRBJ1-1; D: NA; V: TRBV4-3; size: NA; CDR3: CASSPTVNTEALF; DNA: TGCGCCAGCAGCCCGACCGTGAACACTGAAGCTCTCTTT
J: TRBJ2-1; D: NA; V: TRBV12-5; size: few; CDR3: CASGQGPYYNEQFF; DNA: TGTGCTAGTGGGCAGGGGCCCTACTACAATGAGCAGTTCTTC
J: TRBJ2-1; D: TRBD2; V: TRBV25-1; size: NA; CDR3: CTIQAGMPYNEQFF; DNA: TGTACCATCCAAGCGGGGATGCCCTACAATGAGCAGTTCTTC
J: TRBJ1-1; D: TRBD1; V: TRBV6-6; size: NA; CDR3: CASSPTRTGVMNTEAFF; DNA: TGTGCCAGCAGTCCCACCCGGACAGGAGTTATGAACACTGAAGCTTTCTTT
J: TRBJ2-5; D: NA; V: TRBV28; size: NA; CDR3: CASSTGFVETQYF; DNA: TGTGCCAGCAGTACAGGGTTCGTAGAGACCCAGTACTTC
J: TRBJ1-5; D: TRBD1; V: TRBV7-6; size: NA; CDR3: CASSLRWGGTGSNQPQHF; DNA: TGTGCCAGCAGCTTGCGCTGGGGGGGGACAGGGTCTAATCAGCCCCAGCATTTT
J: TRBJ1-5; D: NA; V: TRBV25-1; size: NA; CDR3: CASGEQGNQPQHF; DNA: TGTGCCAGCGGTGAGCAGGGAAATCAGCCCCAGCATTTT
J: TRBJ2-1; D: TRBD2; V: TRBV9; size: NA; CDR3: CASSVGGSGGGSSYNEQFF; DNA: TGTGCCAGCAGCGTAGGAGGTAGCGGGGGGGGGAGCTCCTACAATGAGCAGTTCTTC
J: TRBJ1-5; D: NA; V: TRBV27; size: many; CDR3: CASMPTGGVFGQPQHF; DNA: TGTGCCAGCATGCCGACAGGTGGGGTTTTCGGACAGCCCCAGCATTTT
J: TRBJ2-5; D: TRBD2; V: TRBV10-3; size: NA; CDR3: CAISEGERGETQYF; DNA: TGTGCCATCAGTGAAGGGGAGCGGGGGGAGACCCAGTACTTC
J: TRBJ1-1; D: TRBD1; V: TRBV7-6; size: NA; CDR3: CASSARGGINTEAFF; DNA: TGTGCCAGCAGCGCTCGAGGGGGCATAAACACTGAAGCTTTCTTT
J: TRBJ1-2; D: NA; V: TRBV5-4; size: NA; CDR3: CASSRPAGRNYTF; DNA: TGTGCCAGCAGCCGACCGGCAGGACGGAACTACACCTTC
J: TRBJ2-2; D: NA; V: TRBV19; size: NA; CDR3: CAISRGLNTGELFF; DNA: TGTGCCATTTCCAGAGGATTGAACACCGGGGAGCTGTTTTTT
J: TRBJ2-1; D: NA; V: TRBV11-2; size: NA; CDR3: CASSRQRSAEQFF; DNA: TGTGCCAGCAGCCGACAGAGGTCCGCTGAGCAGTTCTTC
J: TRBJ2-2; D: TRBD1; V: TRBV29-1; size: NA; CDR3: CSALQGAGELFF; DNA: TGCAGCGCTCTACAGGGGGCCGGGGAGCTGTTTTTT